These 30 T cell receptor beta chains share one sample of origin, sequenced in a study of long-term antiretroviral therapy in people with HIV (dated by TCRdb to 2021 to 2024). The immunoSEQ hsTCRB v3.0 assay was used at survey level resolution to sequence the TRB variable region. The clones in this table, taken by TCRdb from immuneACCESS, are in-frame only. Not every clone is retained; where verified, under half of the shortfall comes from an unresolved V gene, and the cause of the rest is unknown. The sample table holds tens of thousands of clones, of which 83% were seen once. Of the sample, around 24% falls within the top ten clones. The sample consisted of unsorted PBMCs, taken 0.4 years after starting antiretroviral therapy. The receptor set was obtained from a man aged 45 to 65 with HIV.

The V gene is TRBV6-1, the J gene TRBJ1-2; 8 bases line up with TRBD1. J was trimmed by 7 bases and V by 3 bases; bases with no gene match: 13. Looked up from germline, CDR1 is MNHNS and CDR2 is SASEGT. The CDR3 sequence is 16 residues long. The CDR3 DNA sequence: TGTGCCAGCAGTGACAGGGGCAGGGGGCCAACTGGTGGCTACACCTTC. Its translation is CASSDRGRGPTGGYTF.

V is TRBV5-4 and J is TRBJ1-1; D is unclear. V was trimmed by 4 bases and J by 3 bases, leaving 7 bases between them. This CDR3 is built from 12 residues. The germline gives CDR1 SGHNT, CDR2 YYREEE (reference sequence). The CDR3 sequence is CASSVLHTEAFF. As DNA, the CDR3 is TGTGCCAGCAGCGTCCTTCACACTGAAGCTTTCTTT. Combining the CDR3 with reference TRBV5-4 and TRBJ1-1 gives the whole variable domain ETGVTQSPTHLIKTRGQQVTLRCSSQSGHNTVSWYQQALGQGPQFIFQYYREEENGRGNFPPRFSGLQFPNYSSELNVNALELDDSALYLCASSVLHTEAFFGQGTRLTVV.

This clone was counted once. V and J are TRBV5-6 and TRBJ1-2; maybe TRBD1 (6 bases). Deletions cut 4 bases from V and 8 bases from J, with 24 bases between. Germline V gene data show CDR1 as SGHDT and CDR2 as YYEEEE. The CDR3 is made up of 16 amino acids. As DNA, the CDR3 is TGTGCCAGCAGCACTTTACAGGGACCCTCTTCGAGGGGCTACACCTTC. Its protein is CASSTLQGPSSRGYTF.

This CDR3 is CASSPYSPGQGKAEAFF. The CDR3 nucleotides read TGTGCCAGCTCACCATATAGCCCCGGCCAGGGAAAGGCTGAAGCTTTCTTT. The chain couples TRBV18 to TRBJ1-1, with D perhaps matching TRBD1 (5 bases). V was trimmed by 2 bases and J by 6 bases, leaving 22 bases between them. The CDR3 runs 17 residues. Germline V CDR1 and CDR2: KGHSH, LQKENI.

This clone was observed a handful of times. The gene calls are TRBV4-1 and TRBJ1-6; TRBD1 matches 7 bases. The CDR3 spans 13 residues. The V segment lost 6 bases and the J segment 12 bases; nucleotides outside the gene matches: 8. The germline gives CDR1 MGHRA, CDR2 YSYEKL. The CDR3 sequence: CASSPGTVQPLHF. The CDR3 nucleotides are TGCGCCAGCAGTCCCGGGACAGTCCAACCCCTCCACTTT.

The count of this clone is one. V is TRBV29-1 and J is TRBJ2-2; D gene uncertain. V was shortened by 8 bases and J by 6 bases, with 13 bases between the two germline ends. Germline assignment: CDR1 SQVTM and CDR2 ANQGSEA. The CDR3 loop spans 12 amino acids. CDR3 sequence (DNA): TGCAGCATACAAAAGGTAGCCGGGGAGCTGTTTTTT. This gives the protein CSIQKVAGELFF.

This clone occurred once. The chain joins TRBV4-2 to TRBJ1-2; possibly TRBD1 for D (6 bases). From germline, CDR1 is LGHNA and CDR2 YNFKEQ. This CDR3 contains 16 residues. Trimming removed 2 bases at V and 5 bases at J, with 18 bases between. The CDR3 is CASSQSTGSSLYGYTF. The CDR3, as DNA: TGTGCCAGCAGCCAATCAACAGGGAGCAGCCTATATGGCTACACCTTC.

This clone was counted a few times. The chain couples TRBV18 to TRBJ2-3, with D uncertain. Trimming pared 3 bases from V and 4 bases from J, leaving 11 bases between. This CDR3 is built from 14 residues. Per germline, CDR1 KGHSH and CDR2 LQKENI. CDR3 nucleotides: TGTGCCAGCTCACCGGGTCCAGCGTCAGATACGCAGTATTTT. This translates into CASSPGPASDTQYF. Drawing the rest from reference TRBV18 and TRBJ2-3, the complete variable domain is NAGVMQNPRHLVRRRGQEARLRCSPMKGHSHVYWYRQLPEEGLKFMVYLQKENIIDESGMPKERFSAEFPKEGPSILRIQQVVRGDSAAYFCASSPGPASDTQYFGPGTRLTVL.

This clone has just one count. The chain recombines TRBV5-5 with TRBJ1-5; no firm D call. The germline V gene has CDR1 SGHKS and CDR2 YYEKEE (reference sequence). With 0 bases removed from V and 0 bases from J, the gap between germline ends came to 10 bases. The CDR3 covers 16 residues. CDR3: CASSLAAGNSNQPQHF. The CDR3 coding sequence is TGTGCCAGCAGCTTGGCGGCCGGGAATAGCAATCAGCCCCAGCATTTT.

CDR3 in DNA: TGCGCCAGCAGCTTGGGACAGGGGACACTTAACTATGGCTACACCTTC. Residues: CASSLGQGTLNYGYTF. This sequence joins TRBV5-1 and TRBJ1-2; 8 bases align to TRBD1. This CDR3 spans 16 amino acids. Trimming cost V 0 bases and J 1 base; bases outside gene matches: 5. Germline values: CDR1 SGHRS, CDR2 YFSETQ.

The chain recombines TRBV5-1 with TRBJ2-7, with a weak D call TRBD1 (6 bases). CDR3 length: 15 residues. With 0 bases removed from V and 3 bases from J, the gap between germline ends came to 13 bases. The germline V gene has CDR1 SGHRS and CDR2 YFSETQ. CDR3 sequence: CASSLAVGQFYEQYF. The CDR3 DNA follows: TGCGCCAGCAGCTTGGCCGTAGGACAGTTCTACGAGCAGTACTTC.

The V call is TRBV28, the J call TRBJ1-6; D is ambiguous. V lost 7 bases, J lost 0 bases, and 4 bases lay in between. The CDR3 is made up of 13 amino acids. Per germline, CDR1 MDHEN and CDR2 SYDVKM. The CDR3 coding sequence is TGTGCCAGCAAGGGCTCCTATAATTCACCCCTCCACTTT. It yields the protein CASKGSYNSPLHF. Supplemented by reference TRBV28 and TRBJ1-6, the full variable domain reads DVKVTQSSRYLVKRTGEKVFLECVQDMDHENMFWYRQDPGLGLRLIYFSYDVKMKEKGDIPEGYSVSREKKERFSLILESASTNQTSMYLCASKGSYNSPLHFGNGTRLTVT.

The chain carries TRBV28 and TRBJ2-1; 7 nucleotides agree with TRBD2. This CDR3 has 13 residues. Germline V CDR1 and CDR2: MDHEN, SYDVKM. Trimming cost V 4 bases and J 8 bases; bases outside gene matches: 5. The CDR3 coding sequence is TGTGCCAGCAGTTGGACTAGGTCATATGAGCAGTTCTTC. It encodes CASSWTRSYEQFF.

The chain employs TRBV4-1 and TRBJ1-4; D gene unclear. Germline values: CDR1 MGHRA, CDR2 YSYEKL. With 3 bases removed from V and 1 base from J, the gap between germline ends came to 15 bases. The CDR3 runs to 17 residues. The CDR3 DNA reads as TGCGCCAGCAGCCACGGACGAATGCCGGTAACTAATGAAAAACTGTTTTTT. It translates to CASSHGRMPVTNEKLFF.

The genes are TRBV27 and TRBJ2-7; D gene ambiguous. CDR3 length: 17 residues. Trimming left V 5 bases short and J 0 bases short, with 20 bases between. Looked up from germline, CDR1 is MNHEY and CDR2 is SMNVEV (reference sequence). The CDR3 bases are TGTGCCAGCAGTCTCTTCGCAAGCGAGCTGAGCTCCTACGAGCAGTACTTC. Its translation is CASSLFASELSSYEQYF.

This clone occurred once. The chain joins TRBV5-8 to TRBJ2-5; 7 bases agree with TRBD1. Looked up from germline, CDR1 is SGHTS and CDR2 is YDEGEE. This CDR3 contains 15 residues. J lost 2 bases, V lost 4 bases, and 8 bases had no gene match. CDR3 protein: CASSPYRGKQETQYF. The CDR3 DNA is TGTGCCAGCAGCCCCTACAGGGGCAAGCAAGAGACCCAGTACTTC.

The V and J genes are TRBV28 and TRBJ1-6; unclear D gene. Trimming took 2 bases from V and 3 from J, leaving 8 bases between them. The length of the CDR3 is 15 residues. The germline CDR1 and CDR2 sequences are MDHEN and SYDVKM. CDR3 amino acids: CASSLGLLYNSPLHF. CDR3 bases: TGTGCCAGCAGTTTAGGGCTCCTCTATAATTCACCCCTCCACTTT.

This clone was seen only once. This sequence joins TRBV5-6 and TRBJ2-7; D gene ambiguous. This CDR3 comprises 14 residues. Germline V gives CDR1 SGHDT, CDR2 YYEEEE. Trimming pared 2 bases from V and 2 bases from J, leaving 11 bases between. CDR3 in amino acids: CASSFGSGAYEQYF. CDR3 sequence (DNA): TGTGCCAGCAGCTTTGGGTCTGGGGCCTACGAGCAGTACTTC.

V usage is TRBV27 and J usage is TRBJ2-2; possible D gene TRBD1, 5 bases. The germline gives CDR1 MNHEY, CDR2 SMNVEV (reference sequence). Trimming removed 4 bases from V and 1 base from J, with 10 bases in between. The CDR3 covers 15 residues. CDR3: CASSSGTGNTGELFF. DNA for the CDR3: TGTGCCAGCAGTTCGGGTACAGGGAACACCGGGGAGCTGTTTTTT.

The chain combines TRBV10-3 with TRBJ2-2; the match to TRBD1 covers 7 bases. V trimming: 10 bases; J trimming: 4 bases; junction bases outside the gene matches: 9. Germline V gene lookup returns CDR1 ENHRY and CDR2 SYGVKD. CDR3 length: 14 amino acids. The CDR3 loop reads CATRQGQRTGELFF. CDR3 DNA: TGTGCCACACGACAGGGCCAGCGCACCGGGGAGCTGTTTTTT.

V usage is TRBV28 and J usage is TRBJ1-1; 7 bases are a match to TRBD1. V was clipped by 4 bases and J by 5 bases; unmatched bases: 4. CDR1 and CDR2 from the germline V gene are MDHEN and SYDVKM. The CDR3 covers 13 residues. The CDR3, as DNA: TGTGCCAGCAGTTACTACAGGGGAACTGAAGCTTTCTTT. The encoded protein is CASSYYRGTEAFF.

The V and J genes are TRBV30 and TRBJ1-5, with unresolved D. V was trimmed by 3 bases and J by 7 bases, leaving 19 bases between them. The CDR3 totals 15 residues. The germline gives CDR1 GTSNPN, CDR2 SVGIG (reference sequence). CDR3 loop: CAWSRPVGKLQPQHF. In DNA form, the CDR3 reads TGTGCCTGGAGCCGGCCCGTAGGTAAACTGCAGCCCCAGCATTTT.

This rearrangement joins TRBV7-9 to TRBJ2-1; D not resolved. The CDR3 contains 13 residues. Between the trimmed V and J ends, which lost 0 bases and 4 bases, there was a span of 4 bases. CDR1 is SEHNR, CDR2 FQNEAQ, per germline (reference sequence). This chain's CDR3 is CASSLAVYNEQFF. The CDR3 bases are TGTGCCAGCAGCTTAGCAGTTTACAATGAGCAGTTCTTC.

The gene calls are TRBV7-8 and TRBJ2-7; D might be TRBD2 (5 bases). Per germline, CDR1 SGHVS and CDR2 FQNEAQ. The CDR3 has 12 residues. The V and J ends lost 1 base and 9 bases respectively, with 10 bases between them. This CDR3 reads CASSLGAGPQYF. DNA of the CDR3: TGTGCCAGCAGCTTAGGGGCGGGTCCGCAGTACTTC.

The J gene is TRBJ2-2, the V gene TRBV6-5; D not certain. Trimming took 2 bases from V and 9 from J, leaving 10 bases between them. Germline V gene sequence: CDR1 MNHEY, CDR2 SVGAGI. This CDR3 has 13 residues. CDR3 sequence reads: CASSYLPLRELFF. The CDR3 region has the DNA TGTGCCAGCAGTTACCTGCCGTTGAGGGAGCTGTTTTTT.

This clone has just one count. The rearrangement joins TRBV30 to TRBJ1-4; no firm D call. The germline V and J ends were trimmed by 1 base and 3 bases, with 12 bases remaining between them. The germline V gene has CDR1 GTSNPN and CDR2 SVGIG (reference sequence). The CDR3 consists of 15 residues. The CDR3 bases are TGTGCCTGGAGTGGCATAGGGTGGCCTAATGAAAAACTGTTTTTT. Encoded protein: CAWSGIGWPNEKLFF.

The chain recombines TRBV28 with TRBJ1-1; D perhaps matches TRBD1 (5 bases). Trimming took off 11 bases at V and 3 bases at J, with 16 bases between the two ends. The CDR3 is made up of 13 amino acids. Germline V gives CDR1 MDHEN, CDR2 SYDVKM. This chain's CDR3 is CAVRKEGHTEAFF. The CDR3 nucleotides are TGTGCCGTGCGCAAGGAGGGGCACACTGAAGCTTTCTTT.

The V and J genes are TRBV7-6 and TRBJ2-2, with D uncertain. Trimming shortened V by 0 bases and J by 4 bases, and 12 bases separated the two germline ends. The germline gives CDR1 SGHVS, CDR2 FNYEAQ. The CDR3 runs 16 residues. The CDR3 DNA reads as TGTGCCAGCAGCTTAGCTGGCGGTCTAACCACCGGGGAGCTGTTTTTT. Protein: CASSLAGGLTTGELFF.

This chain connects TRBV18 to TRBJ1-1; 9 nucleotides line up with TRBD1. CDR1 is KGHSH and CDR2 is LQKENI in the germline V gene. This CDR3 has 13 residues. J gave up 5 bases and V 10 bases, and 8 bases lay outside the gene matches. In DNA, the CDR3 is TGTGCCACGCGGACAGGGGACGGGACTGAAGCTTTCTTT. This encodes CATRTGDGTEAFF.

The gene calls are TRBV5-6 and TRBJ2-2, with D unresolved. V gave up 1 base and J gave up 0 bases, with 10 bases separating them. The CDR3 covers 16 residues. Germline V gene lookup returns CDR1 SGHDT and CDR2 YYEEEE. DNA of the CDR3: TGTGCCAGCAGCTTGCTAAACAGACCGAACACCGGGGAGCTGTTTTTT. This encodes CASSLLNRPNTGELFF.